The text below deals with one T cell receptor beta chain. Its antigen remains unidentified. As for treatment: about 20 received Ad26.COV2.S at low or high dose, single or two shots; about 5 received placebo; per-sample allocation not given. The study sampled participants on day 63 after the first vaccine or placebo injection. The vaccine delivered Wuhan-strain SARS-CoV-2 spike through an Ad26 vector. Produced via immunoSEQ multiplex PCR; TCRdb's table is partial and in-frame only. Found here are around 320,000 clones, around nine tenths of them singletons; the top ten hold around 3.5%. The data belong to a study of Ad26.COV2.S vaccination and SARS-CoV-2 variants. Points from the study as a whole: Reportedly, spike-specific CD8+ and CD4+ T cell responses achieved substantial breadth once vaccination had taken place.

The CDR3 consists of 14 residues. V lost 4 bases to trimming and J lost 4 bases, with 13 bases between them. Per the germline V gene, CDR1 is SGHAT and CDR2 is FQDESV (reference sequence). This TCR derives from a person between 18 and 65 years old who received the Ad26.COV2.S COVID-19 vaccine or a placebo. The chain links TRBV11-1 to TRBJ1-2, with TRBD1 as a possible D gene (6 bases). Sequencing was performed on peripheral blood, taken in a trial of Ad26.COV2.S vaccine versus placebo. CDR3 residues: CASSSVGQLYGYTF. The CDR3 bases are TGTGCCAGCAGCTCAGTCGGACAGCTCTATGGCTACACCTTC.